The 25 T cell receptor beta chains listed next were all sequenced from one sample in a study of OX40 agonist ivuxolimab in advanced cancers. The method behind the library was the immunoSEQ multiplex PCR assay. TCRdb's version of the immuneACCESS table is confined to in-frame rearrangements and falls short of the full clone set. An unresolved V gene accounts for under half of the shortfall where checked; the remainder is of unknown origin. The sample has fewer than 90,000 clones on record, approximately 86% of them singletons. Of the sample, roughly 2.5% falls within the top ten clones. The sequencing here drew on CD4+ or CD8+ T cells sorted from blood, taken in a trial of the OX40 agonist ivuxolimab. The source of these receptors is an adult with an advanced solid tumor such as melanoma, head and neck, liver or kidney cancer.

The CDR3 sequence is CASSVVGGKSTEAFF. CDR3 DNA: TGTGCCAGCAGCGTAGTAGGAGGGAAGAGCACTGAAGCTTTCTTT. The chain employs TRBV9 and TRBJ1-1; the D is unclear. V gave up 0 bases and J gave up 4 bases, with 13 bases separating them. The CDR3 spans 15 residues. Per the germline V gene, CDR1 is SGDLS and CDR2 is YYNGEE.

The sample holds one count of this clone. The V gene is TRBV27, the J gene TRBJ1-6, with a tentative D call TRBD1 (5 bases). Per germline, CDR1 MNHEY and CDR2 SMNVEV (reference sequence). The ends were cut back, 4 bases at V and 6 bases at J, with 13 bases in the middle. The CDR3 loop spans 15 amino acids. The CDR3: CASSYRPQSNSPLHF. As DNA, the CDR3 is TGTGCCAGCAGTTACAGGCCGCAATCTAATTCACCCCTCCACTTT.

The genes are TRBV7-8 and TRBJ2-5; tentatively, D is TRBD1 (5 bases). The CDR3 has 13 amino acids. V was shortened by 4 bases and J by 5 bases, with 11 bases between the two germline ends. Germline values: CDR1 SGHVS, CDR2 FQNEAQ. CDR3 bases: TGTGCCAGCAGCTCCAGGGTAGGGGAGACCCAGTACTTC. Its protein product is CASSSRVGETQYF. Based on the CDR3 plus reference TRBV7-8 and TRBJ2-5, the full variable domain is GAGVSQSPRYKVAKRGQDVALRCDPISGHVSLFWYQQALGQGPEFLTYFQNEAQLDKSGLPSDRFFAERPEGSVSTLKIQRTQQEDSAVYLCASSSRVGETQYFGPGTRLLVL.

The chain joins TRBV19 to TRBJ1-2, with D possibly TRBD1 on 5 matching bases. There are 17 residues in the CDR3. Germline CDR1 reads LNHDA; CDR2 reads SQIVND (reference sequence). V dropped 5 bases and J dropped 1 base, with 20 bases sitting between them. CDR3 in amino acids: CASSPLGAGTINYGYTF. CDR3 bases: TGTGCCAGTAGTCCCCTGGGCGCAGGGACCATTAACTATGGCTACACCTTC.

The chain is built from TRBV6-1 and TRBJ2-7; D uncertain. Germline lookup yields CDR1 MNHNS and CDR2 SASEGT. The CDR3 is 13 amino acids. Deletions cut 2 bases from V and 6 bases from J, with 11 bases between. The chain's CDR3 is CASSESLGREQYV. CDR3 DNA sequence: TGTGCCAGCAGTGAATCTCTAGGACGCGAGCAGTACGTC.

The chain carries TRBV28 and TRBJ2-3, with TRBD1 as a possible D gene (5 bases). Germline V lookup: CDR1 MDHEN, CDR2 SYDVKM. The V and J ends lost 6 bases and 1 base respectively, with 8 bases between them. There are 13 residues in the CDR3. In nucleotides, the CDR3 is TGTGCCAGCAGGTCACAGGGCACAGATACGCAGTATTTT. This translates into CASRSQGTDTQYF.

This sequence joins TRBV28 and TRBJ1-2; D is uncertain. From germline, CDR1 is MDHEN and CDR2 SYDVKM. V gave up 1 base and J gave up 8 bases, with 14 bases separating them. This CDR3 comprises 14 residues. CDR3 DNA: TGTGCCAGCAGTTTATCCCGGAGAGGGAAAGGCTACACCTTC. Protein: CASSLSRRGKGYTF.

The chain uses TRBV7-9 and TRBJ2-7, with TRBD1 identical over 10 bases. Per germline, CDR1 SEHNR and CDR2 FQNEAQ (reference sequence). The CDR3 extends over 16 amino acids. After removal of 3 bases from V and 3 bases from J, the junction contained 8 bases not matched to a gene. DNA of the CDR3: TGTGCCAGCAGCTTGGGCCGGGACAGGGGAAGCTACGAGCAGTACGTC. Its translation: CASSLGRDRGSYEQYV.

This chain uses TRBV5-4 with TRBJ1-2; tentative D call: TRBD1 (6 bases). Looked up from germline, CDR1 is SGHNT and CDR2 is YYREEE (reference sequence). This CDR3 spans 14 amino acids. Trimming removed 3 bases at V and 4 bases at J, with 13 bases between. CDR3 loop: CASSSRGAGYGYTF. DNA for the CDR3: TGTGCCAGCAGCTCCAGGGGAGCGGGCTATGGCTACACCTTC.

The chain has TRBV7-9 and TRBJ1-4; D is unresolved. With 2 bases removed from V and 0 bases from J, the gap between germline ends came to 7 bases. Per the germline V gene, CDR1 is SEHNR and CDR2 is FQNEAQ (reference sequence). CDR3 length equals 15 residues. In DNA form, the CDR3 reads TGTGCCAGCAGCTTATATGAACCAACTAATGAAAAACTGTTTTTT. It encodes CASSLYEPTNEKLFF.

V usage is TRBV7-2 and J usage is TRBJ1-5, with D unclear. V was shortened by 3 bases and J by 0 bases, with 3 bases between the two germline ends. CDR1 and CDR2 (germline): SGHTA, FQGNSA. The CDR3 length is 13 residues. As DNA, the CDR3 is TGTGCCAGCAGCTTGAGTAGCAATCAGCCCCAGCATTTT. Amino acids: CASSLSSNQPQHF.

The gene calls are TRBV19 and TRBJ1-1, with D uncertain. The CDR3 has 15 amino acids. V shed 7 bases and J shed 2 bases, with 17 bases lying between them. Germline V lookup: CDR1 LNHDA, CDR2 SQIVND (reference sequence). The CDR3 loop is CASTPLGTSNTEAFF. In DNA, the CDR3 is TGTGCCAGTACTCCTTTGGGTACTTCAAACACTGAAGCTTTCTTT.

This clone was seen a single time. The chain recombines TRBV7-6 with TRBJ2-1; D remains unclear. V gave up 0 bases and J gave up 2 bases, with 5 bases separating them. CDR3 size: 14 residues. From germline, CDR1 is SGHVS and CDR2 FNYEAQ. CDR3 protein: CASSLAPAYNEQFF. CDR3 nucleotide sequence: TGTGCCAGCAGCTTAGCCCCAGCCTACAATGAGCAGTTCTTC.

V and J are TRBV18 and TRBJ2-1; no definite D call. The CDR3 extends over 13 amino acids. V was cut by 3 bases and J by 7 bases, with 10 bases left in between. The germline V gene encodes CDR1 KGHSH and CDR2 LQKENI. The CDR3 nucleotides are TGTGCCAGCTCACCTCCCTCCCTAAATGAGCAGTTCTTC. Protein: CASSPPSLNEQFF.

The chain employs TRBV7-3 and TRBJ1-1; 9 nucleotides match TRBD1. The CDR3 runs to 13 residues. V was pared by 1 base and J by 8 bases, with 2 bases of the junction left unmatched. Germline V gene sequence: CDR1 SGHTA, CDR2 FQGTGA. The DNA of the CDR3 is TGTGCCAGCAGCTTAAGACAGGGGGGAGAAGCTTTCTTT. It specifies CASSLRQGGEAFF.

This clone was counted between two and nine times. The chain joins TRBV7-9 to TRBJ1-3, with D possibly TRBD1 on 6 matching bases. V dropped 5 bases and J dropped 4 bases, with 15 bases sitting between them. The CDR3 loop spans 15 amino acids. Germline V gene sequence: CDR1 SEHNR, CDR2 FQNEAQ (reference sequence). The CDR3 spells CASSPRQASGNTIYF. Here the CDR3 DNA reads TGTGCCAGCAGCCCCAGACAGGCTTCAGGAAACACCATATATTTT.

As regards this clone: The same CDR3 arises from other DNA sequences in this sample as well. The chain has TRBV5-1 and TRBJ2-3; 10 bases line up with TRBD1. V gave up 3 bases and J gave up 6 bases; unmatched junction bases: 7. CDR1 SGHRS and CDR2 YFSETQ come from the germline V gene. There are 15 residues in the CDR3. Here the CDR3 DNA reads TGCGCCAGCAGCTGGGCCGGACAGGGGGGTGATACGCAGTATTTT. Its translation: CASSWAGQGGDTQYF.

This clone was seen only once. The J gene is TRBJ1-1, the V gene TRBV9; 8 bases agree with TRBD1. V dropped 6 bases and J dropped 0; count of bases not matched to a gene: 13. Germline CDR1 reads SGDLS; CDR2 reads YYNGEE. This CDR3 spans 17 amino acids. The CDR3 protein is CASNSQGAPGVNTEAFF. The DNA for the CDR3 is TGTGCCAGCAACTCCCAGGGGGCGCCGGGAGTGAACACTGAAGCTTTCTTT.

This chain links TRBV7-3 with TRBJ2-1, with 8 nucleotides matching TRBD2. The CDR3 totals 14 residues. CDR1 and CDR2 (germline): SGHTA, FQGTGA. J lost 8 bases, V lost 5 bases, and 8 bases had no gene match. As DNA, the CDR3 is TGTGCCAGCAGCCCACGGGGGGGCCGGGATGAGCAGTTCTTC. It translates to CASSPRGGRDEQFF.

This sequence joins TRBV9 and TRBJ2-3; no clear D. The CDR3 runs 15 residues. Per the germline V gene, CDR1 is SGDLS and CDR2 is YYNGEE. V shed 0 bases and J shed 3 bases, with 11 bases lying between them. CDR3 in amino acids: CASSVVYGATDTQYF. In DNA form, the CDR3 reads TGTGCCAGCAGCGTAGTATATGGAGCGACAGATACGCAGTATTTT.

CDR3 residues: CATSRAERGSYGYTF. CDR3 in DNA: TGTGCCACCAGCAGAGCAGAAAGAGGGTCCTATGGCTACACCTTC. The chain joins TRBV15 to TRBJ1-2; D ambiguous. V was clipped by 1 base and J by 4 bases, with 13 bases between them. Germline CDR1 reads LNHNV; CDR2 reads YYDKDF (reference sequence). This CDR3 is built from 15 residues.

This clone appeared a few times. The chain has TRBV9 and TRBJ1-1; possible D gene TRBD1, 6 bases. CDR3 length equals 13 residues. V was trimmed by 0 bases and J by 8 bases, leaving 11 bases between them. Per germline, CDR1 SGDLS and CDR2 YYNGEE. This chain's CDR3 is CASSVDGRGEAFF. For the CDR3, the DNA is TGTGCCAGCAGCGTAGACGGCAGGGGCGAAGCTTTCTTT.

The chain links TRBV7-2 to TRBJ2-5, with D perhaps TRBD2 (5 bases). The CDR3 runs 14 residues. Trimming removed 5 bases at V and 5 bases at J, with 15 bases between. Germline values: CDR1 SGHTA, CDR2 FQGNSA. CDR3 loop: CASSLEPRRETQYF. In nucleotides, the CDR3 is TGTGCCAGCAGCCTAGAGCCTAGGAGGGAGACCCAGTACTTC.

This rearrangement joins TRBV9 to TRBJ2-1; 8 bases fit TRBD2. CDR3 length: 15 residues. V lost 7 bases, J lost 7 bases, and 13 bases stayed unmatched. Germline assignment: CDR1 SGDLS and CDR2 YYNGEE. DNA for the CDR3: TGTGCCAGCTCCTACTCAGGACTAGCTCTTAATGAGCAGTTCTTC. It yields the protein CASSYSGLALNEQFF. Supplemented by reference TRBV9 and TRBJ2-1, the full variable domain reads DSGVTQTPKHLITATGQRVTLRCSPRSGDLSVYWYQQSLDQGLQFLIQYYNGEERAKGNILERFSAQQFPDLHSELNLSSLELGDSALYFCASSYSGLALNEQFFGPGTRLTVL.

V gene TRBV7-9 combines with J gene TRBJ1-2; TRBD1 aligns across 7 bases. The CDR3 loop spans 15 amino acids. V lost 1 base, J lost 8 bases, and 10 bases stayed unmatched. Germline CDR1 and CDR2: SEHNR and FQNEAQ (reference sequence). This CDR3 is CASSLGGAGGRGYTF. CDR3 bases: TGTGCCAGCAGCTTAGGAGGCGCAGGGGGACGGGGCTACACCTTC.